The 8 T cell receptor beta chains given below trace back to one sample, sequenced in a study of T cells after yellow fever vaccination (dated by TCRdb to the late 2010s). Preparation of the library involved 5' RACE. TCRdb lists the instrument as Illumina HiSeq 2500. TCRdb applied fastp at Q25 and MiXCR to the public reads, then kept only in-frame beta chains. Every distinct CDR3 protein forms one entry, paired with its most common genes and DNA. This sample comprises tens of thousands of distinct CDR3 sequences, 7.5% to 8% of them detected only once. Together, the top ten hold around 38% of the sample. What the treatment or condition label conveys for this sample: live attenuated yellow fever vaccine strain. Sequencing was performed on CD8+ T cells sorted from PBMCs, taken on the day of the yellow fever booster vaccination. The source of these receptors is a man aged 30 to 45 who received the YFV17D yellow fever vaccine.

The CDR3 bases are TGTGCCACCCTGGTCGGGGCGGACAATGAGCAGTTCTTC. Protein sequence: CATLVGADNEQFF. V usage is TRBV2 and J usage is TRBJ2-1, with D perhaps matching TRBD1 or TRBD2 (5 bases each). The CDR3 spans 13 residues. V was pared by 10 bases and J by 5 bases, with 15 bases between. Germline V CDR1 and CDR2: SNHLY, FYNNEI.

Only a few counts were recorded for this clonotype. The CDR3 DNA reads as TGCGCCAGCAGCGCTTCTTTAGCGGGAGAAGTAGATACGCAGTATTTT. Translating gives CASSASLAGEVDTQYF. The chain combines TRBV10-1 with TRBJ2-3, with 9 bases identical to TRBD2. The ends lost 6 bases at V and 5 bases at J; junction bases unmatched: 12. The germline gives CDR1 WNHNN, CDR2 SYGVQD (reference sequence). The CDR3 extends over 16 amino acids.

This clonotype has ten or more counts. DNA of the CDR3: TGTGCCAGCAGCCCCCTGGATTTAACGCGGGAGACCCAGTACTTC. It translates to CASSPLDLTRETQYF. The chain combines TRBV7-8 with TRBJ2-5; D remains ambiguous. CDR3 length equals 15 residues. The germline V gene has CDR1 SGHVS and CDR2 FQNEAQ. Trimming took 5 bases from V and 5 from J, leaving 18 bases between them.

This clonotype was detected a few times. This chain joins TRBV24-1 and TRBJ2-1, with 7 bases lining up with TRBD2. There are 14 residues in the CDR3. The ends lost 5 bases at V and 8 bases at J; junction bases unmatched: 8. Germline V gene lookup returns CDR1 KGHDR and CDR2 SFDVKD. CDR3 nucleotides: TGTGCCACCAGTGCCCTCGGGGAGGGCGATGAGCAGTTCTTC. This gives the protein CATSALGEGDEQFF.

This clonotype was recorded a few times. The chain combines TRBV20-1 with TRBJ2-5, with a weak D call TRBD2 (6 bases). The CDR3 is made up of 15 amino acids. Germline V gives CDR1 DFQATT, CDR2 SNEGSKA (reference sequence). The V and J ends lost 3 bases and 5 bases respectively, with 19 bases between them. CDR3 DNA sequence: TGCAGTGCTAGGGCTGGCCTAGTGGAGGGGGAGACCCAGTACTTC. Translated, it gives CSARAGLVEGETQYF.

This clonotype was counted ten times or more. This chain uses TRBV29-1 with TRBJ2-1; 9 bases agree with TRBD1. Germline V CDR1 and CDR2: SQVTM, ANQGSEA. CDR3 length equals 14 residues. The ends lost 3 bases at V and 4 bases at J; junction bases unmatched: 4. The CDR3 loop is CSVEGQGAYNEQFF. CDR3 in DNA: TGCAGCGTTGAGGGACAGGGTGCTTACAATGAGCAGTTCTTC.

Ten or more counts support this clonotype. The chain is built from TRBV6-5 and TRBJ2-7; D gene ambiguous. The V gene's germline CDR1 is MNHEY and CDR2 SVGAGI. The V end lost 4 bases, the J end lost 0 bases, and 16 bases lay between the germline ends. This CDR3 has 16 residues. Here the CDR3 DNA reads TGTGCCAGCAGTTTCCTCGGGCCCTTAAACTCCTACGAGCAGTACTTC. This gives the protein CASSFLGPLNSYEQYF.

The CDR3 is CASDGVIAGPSYEQYF. The CDR3 DNA reads as TGTGCCAGCGACGGCGTGATAGCGGGGCCCTCCTACGAGCAGTACTTC. This rearrangement joins TRBV21-1 to TRBJ2-7; TRBD2, as called in the table, went unchecked against the DNA. TRBV21-1 is labeled a pseudogene. The CDR3 contains 16 residues.